Below are 30 T cell receptor beta chains sequenced from a single sample in a study of blood T cell repertoires in COVID-19. Repertoires were generated with immunoSEQ multiplex PCR, while TCRdb's copy carries only in-frame clones and drops some. The sample consists of 50,000 to 65,000 clones, less than 95% of them appearing once. Material for sequencing was peripheral blood. Receptors originate from a man aged 50 to 60 with acute or convalescent COVID-19.

The chain carries TRBV11-2 and TRBJ2-7, with D tentatively TRBD2 (6 bases). This CDR3 has 15 residues. Germline V gene data show CDR1 as SGHAT and CDR2 as FQNNGV. Deletions cut 1 base from V and 2 bases from J, with 12 bases between. CDR3: CASSLVRLGAYEQYF. The DNA of the CDR3 is TGTGCCAGCAGCTTAGTTCGACTAGGGGCCTACGAGCAGTACTTC.

This chain links TRBV10-3 with TRBJ2-5, with a tentative D call TRBD1 (6 bases). The CDR3 spans 13 residues. Deletions cut 8 bases from V and 5 bases from J, with 15 bases between. Germline CDR1 and CDR2: ENHRY and SYGVKD. CDR3 DNA sequence: TGTGCCATCGCTTCAGGGGTGAGGGAGACCCAGTACTTC. This encodes CAIASGVRETQYF.

The chain links TRBV6-1 to TRBJ1-5; 9 positions match TRBD1. The J segment lost 8 bases and the V segment lost 2 bases, leaving 7 bases of the junction unmatched. The CDR3 totals 15 residues. Per the germline V gene, CDR1 is MNHNS and CDR2 is SASEGT. The CDR3 coding sequence is TGTGCCAGCAGTGAAACTGGGACAGGGATCAAGCCCCAGCATTTT. Residues: CASSETGTGIKPQHF.

This chain connects TRBV30 to TRBJ2-4; 7 nucleotides align to TRBD2. The CDR3 totals 17 residues. Trimming at V came to 0 bases and at J to 0 bases, leaving 8 bases not matched to a gene. Looked up from germline, CDR1 is GTSNPN and CDR2 is SVGIG (reference sequence). The CDR3 spells CAWSVGGRPLAKNIQYF. The CDR3, as DNA: TGTGCCTGGAGTGTGGGGGGGAGACCGCTAGCCAAAAACATTCAGTACTTC.

The chain is built from TRBV11-2 and TRBJ2-4; 10 nucleotides align to TRBD1. The V gene's germline CDR1 is SGHAT and CDR2 FQNNGV. The CDR3 totals 17 residues. V lost 5 bases and J lost 1; bases outside the gene matches: 8. The CDR3 DNA sequence: TGTGCCAGCAGCAATTTTGGGGGACAGGGGGCCAAAAACATTCAGTACTTC. This gives the protein CASSNFGGQGAKNIQYF.

The rearrangement uses TRBV6-6 and TRBJ2-1, with D possibly being TRBD1 (6 bases). Trimming left V 5 bases short and J 0 bases short, with 14 bases between. Germline lookup yields CDR1 MNHNY and CDR2 SVGAGI (reference sequence). This CDR3 is built from 16 residues. The CDR3 spells CASSSGQLSSYNEQFF. CDR3 in DNA: TGTGCCAGCAGTAGCGGACAGTTGAGCTCCTACAATGAGCAGTTCTTC.

This chain uses TRBV5-5 with TRBJ1-1, with 8 bases that match TRBD1. The V gene's germline CDR1 is SGHKS and CDR2 YYEKEE (reference sequence). J gave up 0 bases and V 3 bases, and 10 bases lay outside the gene matches. This CDR3 comprises 17 residues. This chain's CDR3 is CASSSPEDRAMNTEAFF. The CDR3 DNA follows: TGTGCCAGCAGCTCGCCGGAGGACAGGGCTATGAACACTGAAGCTTTCTTT.

This clone was detected a few times. The chain employs TRBV7-8 and TRBJ2-2, with a weak D call TRBD2 (6 bases). The ends were cut back, 5 bases at V and 6 bases at J, with 10 bases in the middle. CDR1 is SGHVS and CDR2 is FQNEAQ in the germline V gene. CDR3 length: 13 residues. CDR3 loop: CASSTSGSGELFF. Written as DNA, the CDR3 is TGTGCCAGCAGCACGAGCGGGTCCGGGGAGCTGTTTTTT. Using reference TRBV7-8 and TRBJ2-2 for the parts outside the CDR3, the full variable domain is GAGVSQSPRYKVAKRGQDVALRCDPISGHVSLFWYQQALGQGPEFLTYFQNEAQLDKSGLPSDRFFAERPEGSVSTLKIQRTQQEDSAVYLCASSTSGSGELFFGEGSRLTVL.

The genes are TRBV5-1 and TRBJ2-6; 7 bases match TRBD1. V shed 3 bases, J shed 0 bases, and the junction held 6 bases outside the gene matches. The CDR3 is 17 residues long. The germline V gene encodes CDR1 SGHRS and CDR2 YFSETQ. The CDR3 region has the DNA TGCGCCAGCAGCTCGAGGGCAGGGGGCTCTGGGGCCAACGTCCTGACTTTC. Protein: CASSSRAGGSGANVLTF. Supplemented by reference TRBV5-1 and TRBJ2-6, the full variable domain reads KAGVTQTPRYLIKTRGQQVTLSCSPISGHRSVSWYQQTPGQGLQFLFEYFSETQRNKGNFPGRFSGRQFSNSRSEMNVSTLELGDSALYLCASSSRAGGSGANVLTFGAGSRLTVL.

The rearrangement uses TRBV9 and TRBJ1-5; 7 bases map to TRBD1. CDR3 length: 15 residues. The ends lost 0 bases at V and 1 base at J; junction bases unmatched: 1. Germline loops: CDR1 SGDLS, CDR2 YYNGEE. DNA of the CDR3: TGTGCCAGCAGCGTAGCGGGACAGAGCAATCAGCCCCAGCATTTT. It codes for CASSVAGQSNQPQHF.

This chain links TRBV24-1 with TRBJ2-1, with TRBD1 identical over 9 bases. Trimming cost V 2 bases and J 7 bases; bases outside gene matches: 11. Germline CDR1 and CDR2: KGHDR and SFDVKD. This CDR3 is 17 amino acids long. CDR3 nucleotides: TGTGCCACCAGTGATTCAACGGGGACAGGGTTAGTGAATGAGCAGTTCTTC. Its translation is CATSDSTGTGLVNEQFF.

The chain is built from TRBV30 and TRBJ1-2; D perhaps matches TRBD1 (5 bases). CDR3 size: 16 residues. Germline CDR1 is GTSNPN and CDR2 is SVGIG (reference sequence). V lost 2 bases and J 1 base, leaving 17 bases between the germline ends. The CDR3 DNA is TGTGCCTGGAGTCACGGTGCCCAGGGCCGTAACTATGGCTACACCTTC. Translation: CAWSHGAQGRNYGYTF. Looking up the rest from reference TRBV30 and TRBJ1-2 gives the full variable domain: SQTIHQWPATLVQPVGSPLSLECTVEGTSNPNLYWYRQAAGRGLQLLFYSVGIGQISSEVPQNLSASRPQDRQFILSSKKLLLSDSGFYLCAWSHGAQGRNYGYTFGSGTRLTVV.

V and J are TRBV19 and TRBJ1-2; 8 bases line up with TRBD1. Germline lookup yields CDR1 LNHDA and CDR2 SQIVND (reference sequence). V shed 6 bases, J shed 4 bases, and the junction held 10 bases outside the gene matches. The CDR3 covers 15 residues. CDR3 in DNA: TGTGCCAGTAGCCCGGGTGACAGGGGTATCTATGGCTACACCTTC. Its protein is CASSPGDRGIYGYTF.

The chain uses TRBV30 and TRBJ1-6; possible D gene TRBD1, 5 bases. Germline V lookup: CDR1 GTSNPN, CDR2 SVGIG (reference sequence). This CDR3 has 14 amino acids. V was pared by 3 bases and J by 7 bases, with 13 bases between. The CDR3 nucleotides read TGTGCCTGGAGCCTAACCGGGGGGAATTCACCCCTCCACTTT. Translating gives CAWSLTGGNSPLHF. Full variable domain (remainder filled in from reference TRBV30 and TRBJ1-6): SQTIHQWPATLVQPVGSPLSLECTVEGTSNPNLYWYRQAAGRGLQLLFYSVGIGQISSEVPQNLSASRPQDRQFILSSKKLLLSDSGFYLCAWSLTGGNSPLHFGNGTRLTVT.

The CDR3 loop reads CASRLVVRGKCGAFF. DNA for the CDR3: TGTGCAAGTCGCTTAGTCGTTCGGGGGAAGTGTGGAGCTTTCTTT. This sequence joins TRBV12-2 and TRBJ1-1. TRBV12-2 is a pseudogene segment. This CDR3 comprises 15 residues.

The rearrangement joins TRBV5-1 to TRBJ1-3; maybe TRBD1 (6 bases). V lost 3 bases and J 2 bases, leaving 12 bases between the germline ends. Germline assignment: CDR1 SGHRS and CDR2 YFSETQ. The length of the CDR3 is 15 residues. The CDR3 sequence is CASSYNTGTGNTIYF. CDR3 bases: TGCGCCAGCAGCTATAATACAGGGACTGGAAACACCATATATTTT.

CDR3 sequence reads: CASSDSRGFPYGYTF. For the CDR3, the DNA is TGTGCCAGCAGTGATAGCCGGGGTTTCCCCTATGGCTACACCTTC. The rearrangement joins TRBV25-1 to TRBJ1-2, with no clear D. With 3 bases removed from V and 4 bases from J, the gap between germline ends came to 15 bases. The CDR3 is made up of 15 amino acids. The germline CDR1 and CDR2 sequences are MGHDK and SYGVNS.

The chain employs TRBV18 and TRBJ1-6, with D perhaps TRBD1 (6 bases). Trimming stripped 3 bases from V and 5 bases from J, with 17 bases between. The CDR3 is 17 amino acids. Germline assignment: CDR1 KGHSH and CDR2 LQKENI. CDR3 nucleotides: TGTGCCAGCTCACCCAATCAACAGGGTCTCGATAATTCACCCCTCCACTTT. It specifies CASSPNQQGLDNSPLHF. The full variable domain, its missing parts supplied by reference TRBV18 and TRBJ1-6, is NAGVMQNPRHLVRRRGQEARLRCSPMKGHSHVYWYRQLPEEGLKFMVYLQKENIIDESGMPKERFSAEFPKEGPSILRIQQVVRGDSAAYFCASSPNQQGLDNSPLHFGNGTRLTVT.

V usage is TRBV6-5 and J usage is TRBJ1-4; the D is unclear. The CDR3 extends over 13 amino acids. Trimming stripped 6 bases from V and 7 bases from J, with 12 bases between. The germline CDR1 and CDR2 sequences are MNHEY and SVGAGI. The DNA of the CDR3 is TGTGCCAGCAGGTCCGGGAAGCGTGAAAAACTGTTTTTT. Amino acids: CASRSGKREKLFF.

The CDR3 loop is CASSKKTSRNEQYF. The CDR3, as DNA: TGTGCCAGCAGCAAGAAGACTAGCCGGAACGAGCAGTACTTC. The rearrangement uses TRBV5-4 and TRBJ2-7, with 7 bases matching TRBD2. V gave up 4 bases and J gave up 5 bases; unmatched junction bases: 9. There are 14 residues in the CDR3. CDR1 and CDR2 (germline): SGHNT, YYREEE (reference sequence).

This clone was seen only once. CDR3 in amino acids: CSGVVETQYF. CDR3 DNA: TGCAGCGGGGTGGTGGAGACCCAGTACTTC. The chain joins TRBV20-1 to TRBJ2-5; D might be TRBD2 (5 bases). Germline V gene data show CDR1 as DFQATT and CDR2 as SNEGSKA (reference sequence). The CDR3 sequence is 10 residues long.

The rearrangement joins TRBV6-5 to TRBJ1-1, with 7 bases aligning to TRBD1. The CDR3 has 14 amino acids. V gave up 8 bases and J gave up 0 bases; unmatched junction bases: 6. CDR1 and CDR2 (germline): MNHEY, SVGAGI. Here the CDR3 DNA reads TGTGCCAGCGTAGGGGGCTACATGAACACTGAAGCTTTCTTT. It yields the protein CASVGGYMNTEAFF.

The J gene is TRBJ1-5, the V gene TRBV7-9; D not certain. Germline values: CDR1 SEHNR, CDR2 FQNEAQ (reference sequence). With 1 base removed from V and 6 bases from J, the gap between germline ends came to 7 bases. The CDR3 covers 13 residues. DNA for the CDR3: TGTGCCAGCAGCTTAGACGGGTCTCAGCCCCAGCATTTT. Protein product: CASSLDGSQPQHF.

The V gene is TRBV9, the J gene TRBJ1-3; 7 positions match TRBD1. The CDR3 loop spans 17 amino acids. With V trimmed by 0 bases and J by 0 bases, 6 bases remained unmatched. Germline V gene lookup returns CDR1 SGDLS and CDR2 YYNGEE. The CDR3 protein is CASSVVPTGASGNTIYF. The CDR3 DNA is TGTGCCAGCAGCGTAGTCCCCACAGGGGCCTCTGGAAACACCATATATTTT.

V usage is TRBV5-5 and J usage is TRBJ2-3, with D tentatively TRBD1 (5 bases). CDR1 is SGHKS and CDR2 is YYEKEE in the germline V gene (reference sequence). The CDR3 is made up of 18 amino acids. Trimming removed 2 bases at V and 2 bases at J, with 21 bases between. The CDR3 region is CASSFPPGSEVDTDTQYF. In DNA form, the CDR3 reads TGTGCCAGCAGCTTTCCCCCAGGGTCCGAAGTCGACACAGATACGCAGTATTTT. Variable domain in full (rest from reference TRBV5-5 and TRBJ2-3): DAGVTQSPTHLIKTRGQQVTLRCSPISGHKSVSWYQQVLGQGPQFIFQYYEKEERGRGNFPDRFSARQFPNYSSELNVNALLLGDSALYLCASSFPPGSEVDTDTQYFGPGTRLTVL.

This clone was recorded once. This chain joins TRBV6-4 and TRBJ2-3; 7 nucleotides agree with TRBD2. V shed 6 bases and J 3 bases; nucleotides not matched to a gene: 12. Germline CDR1 and CDR2: MRHNA and SNTAGT. The CDR3 is 16 amino acids. The CDR3 spells CASSPSPAGLTDTQYF. CDR3 DNA: TGTGCCAGCAGCCCCTCCCCAGCGGGGTTGACAGATACGCAGTATTTT.

The rearrangement joins TRBV6-5 to TRBJ1-1; D possibly corresponds to TRBD1 (5 bases). Trimming shortened V by 6 bases and J by 7 bases, and 6 bases separated the two germline ends. Germline V gene sequence: CDR1 MNHEY, CDR2 SVGAGI. The CDR3 has 10 residues. The CDR3 sequence: CASSQGEAFF. DNA for the CDR3: TGTGCCAGCAGCCAGGGTGAAGCTTTCTTT.

This clone was observed a single time. V usage is TRBV5-4 and J usage is TRBJ2-7; 9 nucleotides agree with TRBD2. With V trimmed by 0 bases and J by 3 bases, 7 bases remained unmatched. This CDR3 region has 16 residues. Germline V gene lookup returns CDR1 SGHNT and CDR2 YYREEE (reference sequence). The CDR3 DNA is TGTGCCAGCAGCTTGGGGGGAGCGGGGGGACACTACGAGCAGTACTTC. This sequence encodes CASSLGGAGGHYEQYF.

The J gene is TRBJ2-1, the V gene TRBV2; tentatively, D is TRBD2 (6 bases). Germline CDR1 is SNHLY and CDR2 is FYNNEI. This CDR3 is built from 15 residues. The V and J ends lost 7 bases and 0 bases respectively, with 13 bases between them. In DNA form, the CDR3 reads TGTGCCAGCAAGGAGGGTATGCCCTCCTACAATGAGCAGTTCTTC. Protein sequence: CASKEGMPSYNEQFF.

This clone occurred once. The chain employs TRBV4-2 and TRBJ1-1; D possibly corresponds to TRBD1 (5 bases). V lost 0 bases and J 1 base, leaving 12 bases between the germline ends. Looked up from germline, CDR1 is LGHNA and CDR2 is YNFKEQ. The CDR3 sequence is 16 residues long. The CDR3 here is CASSQEGAVENTEAFF. CDR3 DNA sequence: TGTGCCAGCAGCCAAGAAGGGGCCGTCGAGAACACTGAAGCTTTCTTT.